The following is a TCR beta chain sequence with its context. The data were produced by immunoSEQ multiplex PCR, yet TCRdb's version contains in-frame clones alone and is incomplete. The sample records around 230,000 clones, roughly 94% being singletons. The CDR3 covers 16 residues. The V gene lost 0 bases and the J gene lost 1 base, with 10 bases spanning the gap. The data belong to a study of control samples from healthy donors and cancer patients. The sequence was collected from a man aged 45-65 years in good health. Source material: blood. The genes are TRBV23-1 and TRBJ2-4, with a possible D match to TRBD1 (6 bases). TRBV23-1 falls under the ORF class, with uncertain function. The CDR3 nucleotides read TGCGCCAGCAGTCAATCAACCAGGGGTGCCAAAAACATTCAGTACTTC. Translating it yields CASSQSTRGAKNIQYF.